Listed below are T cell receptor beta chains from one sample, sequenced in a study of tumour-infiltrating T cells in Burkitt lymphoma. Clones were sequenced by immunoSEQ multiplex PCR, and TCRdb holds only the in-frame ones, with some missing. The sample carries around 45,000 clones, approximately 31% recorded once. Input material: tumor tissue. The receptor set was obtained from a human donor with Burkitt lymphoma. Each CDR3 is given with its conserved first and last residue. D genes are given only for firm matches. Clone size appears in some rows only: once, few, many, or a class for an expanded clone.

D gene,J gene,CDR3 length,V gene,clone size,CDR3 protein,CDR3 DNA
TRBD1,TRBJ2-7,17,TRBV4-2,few,CASSQDSTTGVRWEQYF,TGTGCCAGCAGCCAAGATAGTACGACAGGGGTTCGCTGGGAGCAGTACTTC
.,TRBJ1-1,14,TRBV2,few,CASGGLGGGTEAFF,TGTGCCAGCGGCGGGTTGGGGGGTGGCACTGAAGCTTTCTTT
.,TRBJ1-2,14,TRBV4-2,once,CASSQDSTNYGYTF,TGTGCCAGCAGCCAGGACAGCACTAACTATGGCTACACCTTC
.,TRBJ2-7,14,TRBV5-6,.,CASSFDYIPYEQYF,TGTGCCAGCAGCTTCGACTATATCCCCTACGAGCAGTACTTC
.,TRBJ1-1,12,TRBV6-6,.,CASSHKLGEAFF,TGTGCCAGCAGTCATAAGCTGGGTGAAGCTTTCTTT
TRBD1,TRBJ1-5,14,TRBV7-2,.,CASTDGGGVQPQHF,TGTGCCAGCACCGATGGAGGGGGCGTTCAGCCCCAGCATTTT
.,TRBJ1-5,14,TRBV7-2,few,CASSLGVHNQPQHF,TGTGCCAGCAGCTTGGGGGTACACAATCAGCCCCAGCATTTT
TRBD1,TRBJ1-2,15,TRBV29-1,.,CSVGRYSGTGYGYTF,TGCAGCGTTGGGAGATATTCCGGGACAGGGTATGGCTACACCTTC
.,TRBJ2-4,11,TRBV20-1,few,CSPQGKNIQYF,TGCAGCCCACAGGGAAAAAACATTCAGTACTTC
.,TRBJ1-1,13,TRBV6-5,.,CASRYNRATEAFF,TGTGCCAGCAGGTACAACAGGGCCACTGAAGCTTTCTTT
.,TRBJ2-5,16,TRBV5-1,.,CASSRGEANDDETQYF,TGCGCCAGCAGCCGAGGGGAGGCAAACGACGACGAGACCCAGTACTTC
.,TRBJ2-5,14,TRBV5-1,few,CASSSGRARETQYF,TGCGCCAGCAGCTCTGGCAGAGCGCGGGAGACCCAGTACTTC
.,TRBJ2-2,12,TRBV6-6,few,CASSQNTGELFF,TGTGCCAGCAGTCAGAACACCGGGGAGCTGTTTTTT
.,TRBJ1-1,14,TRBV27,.,CASKGRRMNTEAFF,TGTGCCAGCAAAGGGCGGCGGATGAACACTGAAGCTTTCTTT
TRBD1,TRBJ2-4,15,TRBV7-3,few,CASSPAGGTKNIQYF,TGTGCCAGCAGCCCGGCAGGGGGCACCAAAAACATTCAGTACTTC
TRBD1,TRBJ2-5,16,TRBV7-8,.,CASSLRGLQYQETQYF,TGTGCCAGCAGCTTAAGGGGGCTACAATACCAAGAGACCCAGTACTTC
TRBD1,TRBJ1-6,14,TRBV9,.,CASSSGQSKSPLHF,TGTGCCAGCAGCTCGGGACAGTCCAAGTCACCCCTCCACTTT
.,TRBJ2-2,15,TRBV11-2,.,CASSLVAATTGELFF,TGTGCCAGCAGCTTAGTTGCGGCGACCACCGGGGAGCTGTTTTTT
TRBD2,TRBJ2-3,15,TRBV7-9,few,CASSIGTSPTDTQYF,TGTGCCAGCAGCATCGGGACTAGTCCCACAGATACGCAGTATTTT
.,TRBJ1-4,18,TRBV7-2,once,CASSLAGREVLGYEKLFF,TGTGCCAGCAGCTTAGCGGGAAGGGAAGTGCTAGGGTACGAAAAACTGTTTTTT
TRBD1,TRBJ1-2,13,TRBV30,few,CAWSGQGRDGYTF,TGTGCCTGGAGTGGACAGGGTCGAGATGGCTACACCTTC
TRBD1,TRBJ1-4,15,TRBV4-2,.,CASSHPDRGLEKLFF,TGTGCCAGCAGCCACCCGGACAGGGGTTTGGAAAAACTGTTTTTT
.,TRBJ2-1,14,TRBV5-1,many,CASSWEDIPNEQFF,TGCGCCAGCAGCTGGGAAGACATCCCCAATGAGCAGTTCTTC
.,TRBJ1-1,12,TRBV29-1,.,CSVSSRNTEAFF,TGCAGCGTGTCCTCTAGGAACACTGAAGCTTTCTTT
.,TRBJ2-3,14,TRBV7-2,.,CASSLTMVGDTQYF,TGTGCCAGCAGCTTAACGATGGTCGGAGATACGCAGTATTTT
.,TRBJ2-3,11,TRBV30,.,CACPGVGTQYF,TGTGCCTGCCCGGGGGTTGGTACGCAGTATTTT
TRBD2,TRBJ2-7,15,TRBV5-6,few,CASTQLAGPSYEQYF,TGTGCCAGCACTCAACTAGCGGGGCCTTCCTACGAGCAGTACTTC
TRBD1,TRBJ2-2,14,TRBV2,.,CASRTGGNTGELFF,TGTGCCAGCCGCACAGGGGGCAACACCGGGGAGCTGTTTTTT
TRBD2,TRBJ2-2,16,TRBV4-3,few,CASSRSGTSVAGELFF,TGCGCCAGCAGCCGGTCCGGGACTAGCGTGGCCGGGGAGCTGTTTTTT
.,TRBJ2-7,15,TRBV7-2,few,CASSYTGRGPYEQYF,TGTGCCAGCAGTTATACAGGGAGGGGGCCCTACGAGCAGTACTTC
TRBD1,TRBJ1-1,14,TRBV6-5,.,CASRAVRGLTEAFF,TGTGCCAGCAGGGCTGTCAGGGGGCTCACTGAAGCTTTCTTT
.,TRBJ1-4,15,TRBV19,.,CASTGPGETNEKLFF,TGTGCCAGTACCGGGCCCGGGGAAACTAATGAAAAACTGTTTTTT
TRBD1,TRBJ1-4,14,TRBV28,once,CASSSPGGYEKLFF,TGTGCCAGCAGTTCTCCAGGGGGCTATGAAAAACTGTTTTTT
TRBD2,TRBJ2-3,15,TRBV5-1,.,CASSPTSGVTDTQYF,TGCGCCAGCAGCCCGACTAGCGGGGTCACAGATACGCAGTATTTT
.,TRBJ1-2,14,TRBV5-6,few,CASSFRGINYGYTF,TGTGCCAGCAGCTTTCGTGGAATTAACTATGGCTACACCTTC
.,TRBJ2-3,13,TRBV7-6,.,CASVGGPGDTQYF,TGTGCCTCGGTAGGGGGGCCAGGAGATACGCAGTATTTT
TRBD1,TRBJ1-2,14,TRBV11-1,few,CASSLGGTGYGYTF,TGTGCCAGCAGCTTAGGGGGGACAGGCTATGGCTACACCTTC
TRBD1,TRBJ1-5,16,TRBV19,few,CASSIVPDRGDQPQHF,TGTGCCAGTAGTATCGTCCCTGACAGGGGGGATCAGCCCCAGCATTTT
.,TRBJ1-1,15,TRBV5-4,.,CASSLSTTGNTEAFF,TGTGCCAGCAGCTTATCAACTACGGGGAACACTGAAGCTTTCTTT
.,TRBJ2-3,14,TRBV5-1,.,CASSLYGEADTQYF,TGCGCCAGCTCTTTATACGGGGAGGCAGATACGCAGTATTTT
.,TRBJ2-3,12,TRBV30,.,CAWSSSTDTQYF,TGTGCCTGGAGTTCTAGCACAGATACGCAGTATTTT
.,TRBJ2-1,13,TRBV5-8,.,CASRPLGNGEQFF,TGTGCCAGCCGCCCGTTAGGGAATGGTGAGCAGTTCTTC
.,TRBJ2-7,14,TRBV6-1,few,CASSASGTASGQYF,TGTGCCAGCAGTGCCTCAGGCACGGCAAGCGGGCAGTACTTC
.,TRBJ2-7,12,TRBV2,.,CASVRGTGEQYF,TGTGCCAGCGTCCGGGGGACGGGCGAGCAGTACTTC
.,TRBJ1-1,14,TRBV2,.,CASSGQDGGDEAFF,TGTGCCAGCAGTGGGCAGGACGGTGGGGATGAAGCTTTCTTT
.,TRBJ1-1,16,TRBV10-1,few,CAPGAVHIFLNTEAFF,TGCGCCCCCGGGGCGGTCCATATCTTTCTGAACACTGAAGCTTTCTTT
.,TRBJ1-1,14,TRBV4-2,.,CASSQANRMKSAFF,TGTGCCAGCAGCCAAGCGAACCGGATGAAGTCGGCTTTCTTT
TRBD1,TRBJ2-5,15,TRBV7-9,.,CASRRDRVAEETQYF,TGTGCCAGCAGACGAGACAGGGTAGCTGAGGAGACCCAGTACTTC
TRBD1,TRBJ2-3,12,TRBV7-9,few,CASWTGEDTQYF,TGTGCCAGTTGGACAGGGGAAGATACGCAGTATTTT
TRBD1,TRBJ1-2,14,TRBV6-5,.,CASSYLTGGGGYTF,TGTGCCAGCAGTTACCTGACAGGGGGGGGAGGCTACACCTTC
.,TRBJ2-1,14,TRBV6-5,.,CASSFRKADNEQFF,TGTGCCAGCAGTTTCCGTAAAGCGGACAATGAGCAGTTCTTC
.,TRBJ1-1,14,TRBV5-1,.,CASSKGGATSWAFF,TGCGCCAGCAGCAAAGGGGGGGCTACGAGTTGGGCTTTCTTT
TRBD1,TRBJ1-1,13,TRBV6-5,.,CASSFRTGTEAFF,TGTGCCAGCAGTTTCAGGACAGGCACTGAAGCTTTCTTT
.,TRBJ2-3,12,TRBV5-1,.,CASSKQADTQYF,TGCGCCAGCAGCAAACAGGCAGATACGCAGTATTTT
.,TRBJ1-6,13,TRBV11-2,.,CASSLGPRGQLHF,TGTGCCAGCAGCTTAGGGCCCCGAGGACAGCTCCACTTT
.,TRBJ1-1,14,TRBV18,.,CASSPPNGFTEAFF,TGTGCCAGCTCACCACCGAACGGTTTCACTGAAGCTTTCTTT
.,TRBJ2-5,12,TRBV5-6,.,CASSWGAETQYF,TGTGCCAGCAGCTGGGGGGCTGAGACCCAGTACTTC
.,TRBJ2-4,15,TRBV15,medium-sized,CATSRGRQDPNIQYF,TGTGCCACCAGCAGAGGAAGACAGGACCCAAACATTCAGTACTTC
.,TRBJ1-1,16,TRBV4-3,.,CASRPGGEDQNTEAFF,TGCGCCAGCAGACCCGGAGGTGAGGACCAGAACACTGAAGCTTTCTTT